Sequencing of this T cell receptor (beta chain) was carried out in a study of cytomegalovirus exposure and HLA in healthy donors. Study-level background: Earlier, 150 million to 200 million T cells were analyzed, and 95 million to 140 million unique TCR beta sequences were found among them. Of 300 to 500 genotyped donors, around 86% grouped in the Caucasian-associated ancestry cluster. Study-wide results and caveats: Most TCR sequences were uncommon, yet certain public TCRs appeared in many donors.

The PCR used 60 Vbeta and 13 Jbeta primers. Repertoires were generated with immunoSEQ multiplex PCR, while TCRdb's copy carries only in-frame clones and drops some. There are roughly 150,000 clones in the sample; 70% to 90% occur only once, and 2% to 2.5% lies in the top ten. V lost 0 bases to trimming and J lost 1 base, with 11 bases between them. CDR1 and CDR2 (germline): SGDLS, YYNGEE. The CDR3 runs 16 residues. In the case of this clone: The antigen is not known.

This chain joins TRBV9 and TRBJ1-3; no definite D call. Sequenced: PBMCs. The TCR sequence derives from a male donor in good health and CMV-seronegative. The CDR3 region is CASSVAEGVSGNTIYF. The DNA for the CDR3 is TGTGCCAGCAGCGTAGCTGAGGGCGTTTCTGGAAACACCATATATTTT.